This T cell receptor beta chain was retrieved from a study of a mutant IDH1 vaccine in newly diagnosed glioma. Study-wide background: Vaccines began 4-6 weeks after radiotherapy alone, or with temozolomide cycles.

Clones were sequenced by immunoSEQ multiplex PCR, and TCRdb holds only the in-frame ones, with some missing. The sample holds approximately 82,000 clones, around 83% seen once. With regard to this clone: Its cognate antigen is unknown.

The time point: week 23, last vaccination. A 20-mer mutant IDH1 peptide at 300 ug was injected subcutaneously with topical imiquimod. The origin of this receptor is a woman aged 50 to 60 with glioma. The source material was PBMCs, sampled from a glioma patient whose treatment included an IDH1 peptide vaccine.

In nucleotides, the CDR3 is TGCATAGTGGGGAACGGCGGGACTAGGGTCAATGAGCAGTTCTTC. Its protein product is CIVGNGGTRVNEQFF. The chain joins TRBV29-1 to TRBJ2-1; 8 nucleotides agree with TRBD2. CDR1 and CDR2 from the germline V gene are SQVTM and ANQGSEA. The CDR3 contains 15 residues.